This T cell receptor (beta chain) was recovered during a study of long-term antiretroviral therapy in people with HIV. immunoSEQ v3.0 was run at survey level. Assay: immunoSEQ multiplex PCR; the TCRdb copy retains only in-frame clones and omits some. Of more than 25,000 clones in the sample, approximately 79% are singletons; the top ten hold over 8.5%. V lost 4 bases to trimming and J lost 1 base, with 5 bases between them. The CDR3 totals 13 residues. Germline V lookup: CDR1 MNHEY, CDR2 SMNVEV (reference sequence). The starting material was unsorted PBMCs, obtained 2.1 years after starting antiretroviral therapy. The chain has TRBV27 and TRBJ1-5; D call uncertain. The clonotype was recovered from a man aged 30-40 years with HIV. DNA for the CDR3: TGTGCCAGCAGTTCCAGAAGCAATCAGCCCCAGCATTTT. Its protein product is CASSSRSNQPQHF.